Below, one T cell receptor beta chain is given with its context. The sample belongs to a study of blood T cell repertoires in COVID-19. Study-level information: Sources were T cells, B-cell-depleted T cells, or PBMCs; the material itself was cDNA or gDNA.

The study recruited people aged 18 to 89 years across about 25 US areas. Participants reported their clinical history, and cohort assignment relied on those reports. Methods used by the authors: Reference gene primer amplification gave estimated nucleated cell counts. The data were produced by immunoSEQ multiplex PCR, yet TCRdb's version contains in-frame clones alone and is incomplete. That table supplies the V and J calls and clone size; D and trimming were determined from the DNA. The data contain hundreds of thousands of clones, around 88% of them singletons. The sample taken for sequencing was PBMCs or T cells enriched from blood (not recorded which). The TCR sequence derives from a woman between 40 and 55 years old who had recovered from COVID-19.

The CDR3 sequence is CASSRTSGTQETQYF. The CDR3 DNA is TGTGCCAGTAGTCGGACTAGCGGGACCCAAGAGACCCAGTACTTC. The chain uses TRBV19 and TRBJ2-5; TRBD2 agrees at 12 bases. V gave up 5 bases and J gave up 1 base; unmatched junction bases: 2. Germline V gene lookup returns CDR1 LNHDA and CDR2 SQIVND (reference sequence). This CDR3 has 15 residues.